The 7 T cell receptor beta chains below were found in one sample sequenced in a study of blood T cell repertoires in COVID-19. This table comes from immunoSEQ multiplex PCR, and its TCRdb copy is limited to in-frame clones, with some not included. The sample has 110,000 to 150,000 clones, more than 75% seen once. The sample consisted of peripheral blood. These receptors all stem from an elderly man with acute or convalescent COVID-19.

The chain combines TRBV2 with TRBJ2-7; tentative D call: TRBD2 (5 bases). V lost 6 bases, J lost 2 bases, and 11 bases lay in between. The CDR3 has 13 residues. CDR1 and CDR2 from the germline V gene are SNHLY and FYNNEI. CDR3 amino acids: CASRGEGAYEQYF. In nucleotides, the CDR3 is TGTGCCAGCAGGGGTGAGGGTGCCTACGAGCAGTACTTC.

The genes are TRBV3-1 (or the pseudogene TRBV3-2) and TRBJ2-5; 10 nucleotides match TRBD2. There are 14 residues in the CDR3. With 1 base clipped from V and 7 bases from J, the junction kept 3 bases outside the gene matches. CDR1 and CDR2 from the germline V gene are LGHDT and YNNKEL (reference sequence). CDR3 DNA sequence: TGTGCCAGCAGCCAAGGACTAGCGGGTTGGACCCAGTACTTC. Translation gives CASSQGLAGWTQYF.

The J gene is TRBJ2-7, the V gene TRBV5-1; TRBD1 agrees at 10 bases. CDR3 length equals 14 residues. The germline gives CDR1 SGHRS, CDR2 YFSETQ. Trimming removed 4 bases from V and 6 bases from J; junction bases left unmatched: 7. This CDR3 is CASSPGTGEVEQYF. The CDR3 coding sequence is TGCGCCAGCAGCCCCGGGACAGGGGAGGTCGAGCAGTACTTC. The whole variable domain, filled in from reference TRBV5-1 and TRBJ2-7, reads KAGVTQTPRYLIKTRGQQVTLSCSPISGHRSVSWYQQTPGQGLQFLFEYFSETQRNKGNFPGRFSGRQFSNSRSEMNVSTLELGDSALYLCASSPGTGEVEQYFGPGTRLTVT.

This chain connects TRBV24-1 to TRBJ1-2; TRBD1 might be the D (6 bases). Trimming shortened V by 4 bases and J by 4 bases, and 12 bases separated the two germline ends. The germline V gene encodes CDR1 KGHDR and CDR2 SFDVKD. There are 14 residues in the CDR3. CDR3 protein: CATSDSRTVYGYTF. CDR3 bases: TGTGCCACCAGTGACTCCCGGACAGTCTATGGCTACACCTTC.

This chain links TRBV6-5 with TRBJ1-5; D remains unclear. Germline values: CDR1 MNHEY, CDR2 SVGAGI. Trimming shortened V by 5 bases and J by 4 bases, and 9 bases separated the two germline ends. The CDR3 runs 13 residues. CDR3 region: CASSLEANQPQHF. CDR3 nucleotide sequence: TGTGCCAGCAGTCTTGAGGCAAATCAGCCCCAGCATTTT.

The table lists this clone with a count of one. J is TRBJ2-3 and V is TRBV5-1, with TRBD1 identical over 10 bases. Germline values: CDR1 SGHRS, CDR2 YFSETQ. The V segment lost 4 bases and the J segment 6 bases; nucleotides outside the gene matches: 8. CDR3 length: 15 residues. Here the CDR3 reads CASSRGQGSTDTQYF. DNA for the CDR3: TGCGCCAGCAGCCGGGGACAGGGGTCCACCGATACGCAGTATTTT.

The V gene is TRBV9, the J gene TRBJ1-4, with D possibly matching TRBD1 (6 bases). The CDR3 loop spans 15 amino acids. Trimming removed 0 bases at V and 1 base at J, with 7 bases between. Germline CDR1 is SGDLS and CDR2 is YYNGEE. The CDR3 DNA reads TGTGCCAGCAGCGTAGAGGGGGAAACTAATGAAAAACTGTTTTTT. Translation gives CASSVEGETNEKLFF.